These 4 T cell receptor beta chains were all obtained from the same sample, sequenced in a study of early T cells in non-severe SARS-CoV-2 infection. MiXCR, applied by TCRdb to the 5' RACE reads, yields one record per CDR3 protein. The table includes just under 45,000 distinct CDR3 sequences, approximately 10% detected once. Sequencing input: whole blood. The receptor set was obtained from an adult who was a healthcare worker with PCR-confirmed SARS-CoV-2 infection or an uninfected control (not recorded which).

V usage is TRBV9 and J usage is TRBJ2-2; possible D gene TRBD2, 6 bases. The germline gives CDR1 SGDLS, CDR2 YYNGEE. The CDR3 extends over 15 amino acids. Deletions cut 0 bases from V and 6 bases from J, with 12 bases between. Here the CDR3 reads CASSVAFRGSGELFF. Here the CDR3 DNA reads TGTGCCAGCAGCGTAGCTTTTCGGGGGTCCGGGGAGCTGTTTTTT.

This clonotype was seen repeatedly, ten times or more. The CDR3, as DNA: TGTGCCAGCAGCCAAGATATCCGGTCTGAAGCTTTCTTT. Residues: CASSQDIRSEAFF. J is TRBJ1-1 and V is TRBV3-1, with D unresolved. CDR3 length: 13 amino acids. V lost 0 bases, J lost 6 bases, and 8 bases lay in between. CDR1 is LGHDT, CDR2 YNNKEL, per germline (reference sequence). Using reference TRBV3-1 and TRBJ1-1 for the parts outside the CDR3, the full variable domain is DTAVSQTPKYLVTQMGNDKSIKCEQNLGHDTMYWYKQDSKKFLKIMFSYNNKELIINETVPNRFSPKSPDKAHLNLHINSLELGDSAVYFCASSQDIRSEAFFGQGTRLTVV.

The chain has TRBV7-2 and TRBJ2-7; D is perhaps TRBD1 (5 bases). Germline CDR1 and CDR2: SGHTA and FQGNSA. CDR3 length: 15 residues. The V end lost 5 bases, the J end lost 3 bases, and 17 bases lay between the germline ends. For the CDR3, the DNA is TGTGCCAGCAGCCCGCATCGCGAAAGGGGCTACGAGCAGTACTTC. Its translation is CASSPHRERGYEQYF.

Here the CDR3 DNA reads TGTGCCAGCAGCGCTCGACAGGGCTCCTACGAGCAGTACTTC. This encodes CASSARQGSYEQYF. This chain uses TRBV7-2 with TRBJ2-7; 7 bases agree with TRBD1. V shed 5 bases and J 0 bases; nucleotides not matched to a gene: 4. Germline loops: CDR1 SGHTA, CDR2 FQGNSA. CDR3 size: 14 residues.